This T cell receptor (beta chain) derives from a study of T cell repertoires in cytomegalovirus infection. Across the whole study: In the study, CMV epitopes included recently identified HLA-C-restricted and well-studied HLA-B-restricted ones. Through public TCR beta signatures, both CMV infection and matching HLA type were indicated.

TCRdb independently ran MiXCR on the reads; one entry per CDR3 protein. The sample consists of about 920,000 distinct CDR3 sequences, around 29% of them appearing once. Notes on this clonotype: What it binds is not known.

This sequence was found in a human donor in good health (CMV status not recorded). Some clones in this sample may be carry-over from other donors' samples. The sequencing here drew on cultured CD8+ T cells from PBMCs, taken from culture after CMV antigen stimulation.

The CDR3: CASSEFDNEQFF. The CDR3 DNA is TGTGCCAGCAGCGAATTCGATAATGAGCAGTTCTTC. The chain combines TRBV7-8 with TRBJ2-1; no clear D. V lost 5 bases, J lost 7 bases, and 9 bases lay in between. The germline CDR1 and CDR2 sequences are SGHVS and FQNEAQ. The CDR3 runs 12 residues.